These 31 T cell receptor beta chains came from one sample sequenced in a study of CD8+ T cells in alopecia areata. Sequencing used cDNA as its template, made by extracting RNA and reverse transcribing it. Data came from immunoSEQ multiplex PCR; TCRdb stores just in-frame clones and leaves some out. Listed here are some 120,000 clones without any singletons, the top ten holding about 18%. Sequencing was done on a sample of lesional skin. Receptors originate from a C3H/HeJ mouse with alopecia areata. The strain is characterized by the MHC haplotype H2-k.

With respect to this clone: There is a difference at residue 12 between the TCRdb protein and the DNA translation, so the protein given here was translated from the DNA. The gene symbols are mouse symbols. The sequenced CDR3 bases are TGCACCTGCAGTGCCCCACATCACTATAATTCGCCC. Translating it yields CTCSAPHHYNSP. The whole CDR3 region reads CTCSAPHHYNSPLYF. V and J are TRBV1 and TRBJ1-6; D not resolved. The read halts 3 residues ahead of the CDR3 end, with the missing end drawn from the germline J gene. TRBJ1-6 is an ORF; its function is uncertain. The CDR3 loop spans 15 amino acids. In germline, CDR1 is NSQYPW, CDR2 LRSPGD (reference sequence). The germline V and J ends were trimmed by 3 bases and 3 bases, with 9 bases remaining between them.

This clone was recorded a few times. The gene names given are mouse names. The CDR3 end is not reached by the read, which stops 4 residues before it; the germline J gene fills it in. This chain connects TRBV12-1 to TRBJ2-3; 7 bases fit TRBD2. The CDR3 totals 15 residues. Germline-derived CDR1 and CDR2 are SGHSN and HYEKVE. V lost 0 bases and J lost 0; bases outside the gene matches: 2. CDR3 sequence reads: CASSLAGGSAETLYF. The CDR3 DNA, read in part, is TGTGCCAGCTCTCTCGCTGGGGGTAGTGCAGAA.

For this clone: Genes and germline come from the mouse. Sequencing ends 4 residues short of the CDR3 end; the germline J gene provides the rest. The V and J genes are TRBV13-1 and TRBJ2-5; 7 bases are a match to TRBD1. Germline V gives CDR1 NSHNY, CDR2 SYGAGN. CDR3 size: 14 residues. V lost 5 bases, J lost 2 bases, and 5 bases stayed unmatched. CDR3 DNA, as far as it was read: TGTGCCAGCAGCGTGACAGGGCCCCAAGAC. Translated: CASSVTGPQD. The whole CDR3 sequence reads CASSVTGPQDTQYF.

In the case of this clone: Gene names are mouse gene names. Read coverage stops 4 residues before the CDR3 terminus; the germline J gene supplies the remainder. The chain has TRBV19 and TRBJ2-3; TRBD1 matches at 8 bases. The CDR3 is 16 residues long. Germline assignment: CDR1 FNHDT and CDR2 SITEND (reference sequence). The junction had 6 bases not matched to a gene; V was cut back by 2 bases and J by 1 base. The CDR3 is CASSIPDRGGAETLYF. The CDR3 DNA, read in part, is TGTGCCAGCAGTATCCCCGACAGGGGAGGTGCAGAA.

The sample holds a few counts of this clone. There is a difference at residue 13 between the TCRdb protein and the DNA translation, so the protein given here was translated from the DNA. Gene labels here are mouse ones. The read ends 3 residues shy of where the CDR3 ends; the end is completed using the germline J gene. The rearrangement joins TRBV19 to TRBJ1-3, with TRBD1 as a possible D gene (6 bases). The CDR3 consists of 16 residues. The V and J ends lost 0 bases and 4 bases respectively, with 14 bases between them. In germline, CDR1 is FNHDT, CDR2 SITEND (reference sequence). The CDR3 DNA, read in part, is TGTGCCAGCAGTATAGAGGGGGGGGCGCCGGGAAATACG. This gives the protein CASSIEGGAPGNT. The full CDR3 protein reads CASSIEGGAPGNTLYF.

Comments on this clone: Genes and germline are mouse. The read ends 4 residues shy of where the CDR3 ends; the end is completed using the germline J gene. J is TRBJ2-7 and V is TRBV13-3, with TRBD2 matching over 10 bases. Germline lookup yields CDR1 NNHDY and CDR2 SYVADS. The CDR3 is 17 amino acids. Trimming removed 2 bases from V and 0 bases from J; junction bases left unmatched: 8. The CDR3 loop is CASSEGPDWGSSYEQYF. Incomplete CDR3 DNA: TGTGCCAGCAGTGAAGGCCCGGACTGGGGGAGCTCCTAT.

This clone has a handful of counts. The gene names here belong to mouse. The read halts 4 residues ahead of the CDR3 end, with the missing end drawn from the germline J gene. V is TRBV19 and J is TRBJ1-4; 7 positions agree with TRBD1. The CDR3 length is 15 residues. The V gene end was trimmed by 2 bases and the J gene end by 5 bases; junction bases not matched to a gene: 6. Germline lookup yields CDR1 FNHDT and CDR2 SITEND (reference sequence). The CDR3 is CASSIRDRKNERLFF. The DNA read from the CDR3 is TGTGCCAGCAGTATCCGGGACAGAAAAAACGAA.

This clone appeared a few times. Mouse gene names apply. The read ends 4 residues before the CDR3 terminus; that terminus is restored from the germline J gene. The chain couples TRBV13-3 to TRBJ2-4; the match to TRBD1 covers 9 bases. V was pared by 2 bases and J by 0 bases, with 4 bases of the junction left unmatched. Germline assignment: CDR1 NNHDY and CDR2 SYVADS. CDR3 size: 16 residues. The CDR3 loop is CASSEQGARSQNTLYF. Incomplete CDR3 DNA: TGTGCCAGCAGTGAACAGGGGGCGCGCAGTCAAAAC.

On this clone itself: The germline and genes are mouse ones. Sequencing ends 4 residues short of the CDR3 end; the germline J gene provides the rest. The rearrangement joins TRBV1 to TRBJ2-1; 10 nucleotides match TRBD2. The CDR3 extends over 15 amino acids. Unmatched junction bases numbered 3, after V lost 6 bases and J lost 1 base. Looked up from germline, CDR1 is NSQYPW and CDR2 is LRSPGD (reference sequence). The CDR3 loop is CTCSMDWGNYAEQFF. Incomplete CDR3 DNA: TGCACCTGCAGCATGGACTGGGGGAACTATGCT.

Comment on this clone: Gene names are mouse gene names. Read coverage stops 4 residues before the CDR3 terminus; the germline J gene supplies the remainder. The chain couples TRBV1 to TRBJ2-5; TRBD2 might be the D (6 bases). V lost 1 base, J lost 2 bases, and 10 bases lay in between. The CDR3 is 15 amino acids. Germline loops: CDR1 NSQYPW, CDR2 LRSPGD (reference sequence). The CDR3 spells CTCSAGGGFQDTQYF. CDR3 DNA (partial): TGCACCTGCAGTGCAGGCGGGGGGTTCCAAGAC.

The table lists this clone with a few counts. Gene names denote mouse genes. The read falls 4 residues short of the CDR3 end, and the missing part is taken from the germline J gene. The rearrangement joins TRBV1 to TRBJ1-1; TRBD1 matches 9 bases. Germline CDR1 reads NSQYPW; CDR2 reads LRSPGD (reference sequence). This CDR3 comprises 15 residues. J was trimmed by 3 bases and V by 0 bases; bases with no gene match: 2. The sequenced part of the CDR3 DNA is TGCACCTGCAGTGCAGATTACAGGGGGCACACA. Residues: CTCSADYRGHT. The CDR3 as a whole reads CTCSADYRGHTEVFF.

This clone was seen repeatedly, ten times or more. TCRdb lists a protein that is different at residue 12 from the translated DNA; the protein given here uses the DNA translation. Gene names follow the mouse nomenclature. The read ends 3 residues shy of where the CDR3 ends; the end is completed using the germline J gene. V and J are TRBV13-3 and TRBJ1-3; D remains unclear. Trimming cost V 4 bases and J 0 bases, with 11 bases left between them. This CDR3 has 15 amino acids. Germline loops: CDR1 NNHDY, CDR2 SYVADS. CDR3 DNA (partial): TGTGCCAGCAGTCCCTCTTCCAGTTCTGGAAATACG. It specifies CASSPSSSSGNT. The whole CDR3 reads CASSPSSSSGNTLYF.

Details on this clone: Genes and germline come from the mouse. The read ends 4 residues early relative to the CDR3; the germline J gene fills the gap. This chain links TRBV13-3 with TRBJ1-4; possibly TRBD1 for D (6 bases). The germline gives CDR1 NNHDY, CDR2 SYVADS. The CDR3 runs to 15 residues. V shed 6 bases and J shed 3 bases, with 15 bases lying between them. The CDR3 region is CASTLTGTTNERLFF. CDR3 DNA, as far as it was read: TGTGCCAGCACCCTTACCGGGACAACCAACGAA.

As to this clone: Germline and genes: mouse. The read stops 4 residues short of the end of the CDR3; the missing end is completed from the germline J gene. This chain links TRBV14 with TRBJ2-7; 7 nucleotides line up with TRBD1. Germline-derived CDR1 and CDR2 are SGHDT and FRDEAV. There are 12 residues in the CDR3. This CDR3 is CASSSGTDEQYF. The sequenced CDR3 bases are TGTGCCAGCAGCTCCGGGACAGAT.

Remarks on this clone: The gene symbols are mouse symbols. CDR3 DNA, as far as it was read: TGTGCCAGCGACCGACAGGGGCGCCAAGAC. It yields the protein CASDRQGRQD. The CDR3 in its entirety is CASDRQGRQDTQYF. The chain recombines TRBV13-3 with TRBJ2-5, with 8 nucleotides matching TRBD1. The read terminates 4 residues before the CDR3 end, so the remaining end is supplied by the germline J gene. The V gene end was trimmed by 7 bases and the J gene end by 2 bases; junction bases not matched to a gene: 6. Germline CDR1 NNHDY, CDR2 SYVADS. This CDR3 spans 14 amino acids.

With respect to this clone: The gene symbols are mouse symbols. The CDR3 end falls 4 residues outside the read, so it is completed with the germline J gene. J is TRBJ2-7 and V is TRBV1; 10 nucleotides match TRBD2. CDR3 length: 15 residues. V shed 3 bases, J shed 3 bases, and the junction held 5 bases outside the gene matches. Germline values: CDR1 NSQYPW, CDR2 LRSPGD (reference sequence). The sequenced CDR3 bases are TGCACCTGCAGTGCTCGGACTGGGGGAAACTAT. It codes for CTCSARTGGNY. The complete CDR3 sequence is CTCSARTGGNYEQYF.

Points on this clone: Gene names are the mouse ones. The read ends 4 residues before the CDR3 terminus; that terminus is restored from the germline J gene. The V gene is TRBV19, the J gene TRBJ2-1, with D perhaps TRBD2 (6 bases). This CDR3 region has 14 residues. Germline CDR1 and CDR2: FNHDT and SITEND (reference sequence). V dropped 5 bases and J dropped 4 bases, with 13 bases sitting between them. The CDR3 loop is CASSPDWPYAEQFF. Incomplete CDR3 DNA: TGTGCCAGCAGCCCCGACTGGCCTTATGCT.

This clone has a handful of counts. Gene labels here are mouse ones. The CDR3 is cut off 4 residues early in the read; its end comes from the germline J gene. This rearrangement joins TRBV13-1 to TRBJ2-2; unclear D gene. The CDR3 contains 13 residues. CDR1 and CDR2 (germline): NSHNY, SYGAGN. The V and J ends lost 4 bases and 0 bases respectively, with 4 bases between them. CDR3 protein: CASSPSNTGQLYF. The sequenced part of the CDR3 DNA is TGTGCCAGCAGTCCCTCAAACACCGGG.

Of note for this clone: Gene labels here are mouse ones. Read coverage stops 4 residues before the CDR3 terminus; the germline J gene supplies the remainder. The gene calls are TRBV19 and TRBJ2-2, with 9 bases aligning to TRBD2. V was pared by 6 bases and J by 2 bases, with 5 bases of the junction left unmatched. The CDR3 is 15 residues long. In germline, CDR1 is FNHDT, CDR2 SITEND (reference sequence). The chain's CDR3 is CASTPGTGNTGQLYF. Incomplete CDR3 DNA: TGTGCCAGCACCCCCGGGACTGGGAACACCGGG.

Only a few counts were recorded for this clone. The germline and genes are mouse ones. The read terminates 4 residues before the CDR3 end, so the remaining end is supplied by the germline J gene. This rearrangement joins TRBV13-3 to TRBJ2-7; 7 bases match TRBD1. The V and J ends lost 6 bases and 0 bases, in that order; junction bases with no gene match: 3. This CDR3 comprises 13 residues. Germline CDR1 reads NNHDY; CDR2 reads SYVADS. Incomplete CDR3 DNA: TGTGCCAGCACCAGGACAGGCTCCTAT. This sequence encodes CASTRTGSY. The CDR3 in its entirety is CASTRTGSYEQYF.

This clone was picked up a small number of times. Gene names denote mouse genes. Read coverage stops 4 residues before the CDR3 terminus; the germline J gene supplies the remainder. The V call is TRBV13-1, the J call TRBJ1-2, with 7 bases lining up with TRBD1. Germline values: CDR1 NSHNY, CDR2 SYGAGN. Unmatched junction bases numbered 3, after V lost 4 bases and J lost 3 bases. The CDR3 consists of 13 residues. The sequenced part of the CDR3 DNA is TGTGCCAGCAGTACCGACAGGGACTCC. It specifies CASSTDRDS. The complete CDR3 sequence is CASSTDRDSDYTF.

This clone occurred a few times. These gene names are mouse names. The read is 4 residues too short to cover the CDR3 end, so that end is filled in from the germline J gene. The J gene is TRBJ2-2, the V gene TRBV17, with a weak D call TRBD1 (5 bases). Germline lookup yields CDR1 MNHDT and CDR2 YYDKIL. The CDR3 is 15 amino acids. V shed 2 bases and J shed 3 bases, with 10 bases lying between them. CDR3 bases read: TGTGCTAGCAGTAGACAGGGAGGGGACACCGGG. Encoded protein: CASSRQGGDTG. The full CDR3 sequence reads CASSRQGGDTGQLYF.

This clone was seen ten or more times. Mouse gene names apply. The read gets to within 4 residues of the CDR3 end, and the germline J gene fills in the rest. V and J are TRBV13-3 and TRBJ2-3, with a tentative D call TRBD2 (6 bases). The CDR3 loop spans 12 amino acids. Germline values: CDR1 NNHDY, CDR2 SYVADS. The DNA read from the CDR3 is TGTGCCAGCAGCCCGGGGGGAGAA. Amino acid sequence: CASSPGGE. The entire CDR3 is CASSPGGETLYF.

The sample holds a few counts of this clone. Gene labels here are mouse ones. CDR3 region: CTCRRDTDSQNTLYF. Incomplete CDR3 DNA: TGCACCTGCAGGCGGGACACGGATAGTCAAAAC. The chain employs TRBV1 and TRBJ2-4, with D possibly TRBD1 on 6 matching bases. The CDR3 end falls 4 residues outside the read, so it is completed with the germline J gene. Trimming stripped 6 bases from V and 0 bases from J, with 13 bases between. The CDR3 extends over 15 amino acids. Germline assignment: CDR1 NSQYPW and CDR2 LRSPGD (reference sequence).

Concerning this clone itself: Gene names and germline refer to mouse. The read terminates 4 residues ahead of where the CDR3 ends, so the germline J gene completes it. This chain joins TRBV1 and TRBJ2-5; 8 nucleotides align to TRBD2. This CDR3 is built from 15 residues. Germline lookup yields CDR1 NSQYPW and CDR2 LRSPGD (reference sequence). Trimming cost V 6 bases and J 0 bases; bases outside gene matches: 5. This CDR3 reads CTCSTRTGNQDTQYF. Incomplete CDR3 DNA: TGCACCTGCAGCACTCGGACTGGGAACCAAGAC.

As regards this clone: The listed genes are named as in mouse. The observed sequence ends 4 residues before the CDR3 terminus, with the missing tail filled in from the germline J gene. This chain uses TRBV1 with TRBJ2-1; maybe TRBD1 (5 bases). Germline assignment: CDR1 NSQYPW and CDR2 LRSPGD (reference sequence). This CDR3 is built from 13 residues. With 3 bases removed from V and 5 bases from J, the gap between germline ends came to 8 bases. CDR3 amino acids: CTCSATENAEQFF. The DNA read from the CDR3 is TGCACCTGCAGTGCGACAGAAAATGCT.

This clone was detected only a few times. Here the gene names and germline are mouse. The read comes to an end 4 residues before the CDR3 does, leaving the germline J gene to fill in the end. The J gene is TRBJ1-2, the V gene TRBV1; D call uncertain. Between the trimmed V and J ends, which lost 2 bases and 1 base, there was a span of 8 bases. Per the germline V gene, CDR1 is NSQYPW and CDR2 is LRSPGD (reference sequence). This CDR3 has 14 amino acids. CDR3 DNA (partial): TGCACCTGCAGTGCAAACAAAAAAAACTCC. Protein product: CTCSANKKNS. In full, the CDR3 is CTCSANKKNSDYTF.

This clone was detected only a few times. The listed TCRdb protein conflicts with the DNA translation at residue 12, and the protein shown is translated directly from the DNA. Each gene name is a mouse one. The sequence runs out 3 residues before the end of the CDR3; the remainder is reconstructed from the germline J gene. The chain combines TRBV17 with TRBJ1-3; 11 bases are a match to TRBD1. CDR3 length: 15 residues. V gave up 5 bases and J gave up 4 bases; unmatched junction bases: 4. Per germline, CDR1 MNHDT and CDR2 YYDKIL. Here the CDR3 reads CASSQDRGRGNTLYF. The covered CDR3 bases are TGTGCTAGCAGTCAGGACAGGGGGCGAGGAAATACG.

As to this clone: Genes and germline come from the mouse. The CDR3 is cut off 4 residues early in the read; its end comes from the germline J gene. The J gene is TRBJ2-7, the V gene TRBV1; 12 nucleotides match TRBD2. Germline assignment: CDR1 NSQYPW and CDR2 LRSPGD (reference sequence). The V and J ends lost 6 bases and 0 bases, in that order; junction bases with no gene match: 6. This CDR3 is built from 16 residues. The CDR3 sequence: CTCRGTGGLSSYEQYF. The part of the CDR3 DNA that was read is TGCACCTGCAGGGGGACTGGGGGGCTAAGCTCCTAT.

This clone was seen only a few times. Gene names are mouse gene names. CDR3 bases read: TGTGCCAGCAGTGATAAGGGGATGAATTCCAACGAA. Its translation is CASSDKGMNSNE. The whole CDR3 protein is CASSDKGMNSNERLFF. The V and J genes are TRBV13-3 and TRBJ1-4; perhaps TRBD1 as D (5 bases). The CDR3 end falls 4 residues outside the read, so it is completed with the germline J gene. The CDR3 is 16 residues long. The V end lost 1 base, the J end lost 1 base, and 11 bases lay between the germline ends. Germline V CDR1 and CDR2: NNHDY, SYVADS.

Regarding this clone: Mouse names are used for the genes. The CDR3 is cut off 4 residues early in the read; its end comes from the germline J gene. The rearrangement links TRBV1 to TRBJ1-4, with D perhaps matching TRBD1 (6 bases). CDR1 and CDR2 from the germline V gene are NSQYPW and LRSPGD (reference sequence). The length of the CDR3 is 16 residues. CDR3 bases read: TGCACCTGCAGTGCAGACGGGGGGCGGGGATCCGAA. Encoded protein: CTCSADGGRGSE. The entire CDR3 is CTCSADGGRGSERLFF.